One sample yielded the 2 T cell receptor beta chains listed below, sequenced in a study of blood T cell repertoires in COVID-19 (TCRdb year 2020). Library preparation employed the immunoSEQ multiplex PCR assay. TCRdb carries this immuneACCESS record with in-frame sequences only. Its versions omit some clonotypes, under half of them owing to an unresolved V gene in the studies checked, with the rest unexplained. This sample lists some 60,000 clones; 65% to 90% were detected once. The top ten hold 15% to 20% of the sample. The sequencing sample was made of peripheral blood. The receptors were sampled from a human donor in a cohort sampled during active COVID-19.

The chain couples TRBV11-2 to TRBJ2-3; TRBD2 matches at 7 bases. Germline V gene lookup returns CDR1 SGHAT and CDR2 FQNNGV. The CDR3 loop spans 15 amino acids. After removal of 1 base from V and 3 bases from J, the junction contained 4 bases not matched to a gene. CDR3 sequence reads: CASSLAGGGTDTQYF. Written as DNA, the CDR3 is TGTGCCAGCAGCTTAGCGGGCGGGGGTACAGATACGCAGTATTTT.

The chain is built from TRBV7-3 and TRBJ2-1, with TRBD1 matching over 10 bases. Looked up from germline, CDR1 is SGHTA and CDR2 is FQGTGA. V dropped 4 bases and J dropped 8; count of bases not matched to a gene: 8. CDR3 size: 15 residues. The CDR3 coding sequence is TGTGCCAGCAGCTCAGACAGGGGGCTTATGTATGAGCAGTTCTTC. Its translation: CASSSDRGLMYEQFF. Full variable domain (missing parts from reference TRBV7-3 and TRBJ2-1): GAGVSQTPSNKVTEKGKYVELRCDPISGHTALYWYRQSLGQGPEFLIYFQGTGAADDSGLPNDRFFAVRPEGSVSTLKIQRTERGDSAVYLCASSSDRGLMYEQFFGPGTRLTVL.